This entry lists 29 T cell receptor beta chains sequenced from one sample in a study of T cells expressing NK-cell markers. TCRdb re-called the 5' RACE reads, yielding one record per CDR3 amino acid sequence without DNA. The sample includes around 260,000 distinct CDR3 sequences. Material for sequencing was blood T cells: a sorted CD56 or NKG2C T cell subset, CD4+ or CD8+ T cells, or bulk PBMC T cells (not recorded which). Receptors were obtained from a woman between 18 and 69 years old in good health.

The V call is TRBV4-3, the J call TRBJ1-4; no DNA is available, so the TRBD1 call from TCRdb remains unchecked. CDR1 LGHNA and CDR2 YSLEER come from the germline V gene. The CDR3 spans 15 residues. The CDR3 sequence: CASSQGTGGKEKLFF.

The V gene is TRBV18, the J gene TRBJ2-5. The CDR3 spans 12 residues. Germline V lookup: CDR1 KGHSH, CDR2 LQKENI. The CDR3: CASSPEQETQYF.

This rearrangement joins TRBV7-3 to TRBJ2-1; TCRdb selects TRBD1, and the lack of DNA leaves this call unchecked. This CDR3 comprises 13 residues. CDR1 is SGHTA, CDR2 FQGTGA, per germline. The CDR3 sequence: CASSPGQHNEQFF.

The J gene is TRBJ1-1, the V gene TRBV20-1. Germline V gives CDR1 DFQATT, CDR2 SNEGSKA (reference sequence). The length of the CDR3 is 13 residues. The CDR3 protein is CSAPTELNTEAFF.

The V call is TRBV20-1, the J call TRBJ2-1; TCRdb calls TRBD2, which cannot be checked without DNA. Germline values: CDR1 DFQATT, CDR2 SNEGSKA (reference sequence). The CDR3 runs 19 residues. CDR3 loop: CSARAWASGRAPTRNEQFF.

V is TRBV24-1 and J is TRBJ2-7; the D call from TCRdb, TRBD1, cannot be confirmed without DNA. CDR1 and CDR2 (germline): KGHDR, SFDVKD. This CDR3 has 16 amino acids. CDR3 sequence reads: CATSDSGPGRSYEQYF.

The genes are TRBV12-3 or TRBV12-4 and TRBJ1-5; without DNA, the TCRdb call of TRBD1 cannot be checked. The CDR3 is made up of 14 amino acids. The CDR3 here is CASTLGNPNQPQHF.

The J gene is TRBJ2-7, the V gene TRBV3-1; TCRdb gives TRBD1 as the D gene, but with no DNA this cannot be confirmed. This CDR3 spans 15 amino acids. Per germline, CDR1 LGHDT and CDR2 YNNKEL (reference sequence). CDR3 region: CASSPWTESSYEQYF.

The CDR3 reads CSATPGQGGETQYF. The chain carries TRBV20-1 and TRBJ2-5; TCRdb indicates TRBD1, and absent DNA this call remains unverified. This CDR3 spans 14 amino acids. Germline V CDR1 and CDR2: DFQATT, SNEGSKA (reference sequence).

CDR3 sequence: CASSTPGLAVLTDTQYF. This chain connects TRBV7-7 to TRBJ2-3; TCRdb calls TRBD2, which cannot be checked without DNA. This CDR3 has 17 residues. In germline, CDR1 is SSHAT, CDR2 FNYEAQ (reference sequence).

The chain is built from TRBV12-3 or TRBV12-4 and TRBJ2-1; checking the TCRdb D call of TRBD1 is not possible without DNA. This CDR3 contains 15 residues. CDR3 amino acids: CASSFGAGVYNEQFF.

J is TRBJ1-2 and V is TRBV7-9; TCRdb calls TRBD1, which cannot be checked without DNA. CDR1 and CDR2 (germline): SEHNR, FQNEAQ (reference sequence). The CDR3 spans 14 residues. The CDR3 is CASSLAGTGGGYTF.

CDR3 residues: CASSTTGTTNYGYTF. This chain joins TRBV19 and TRBJ1-2; the D call from TCRdb, TRBD1, cannot be confirmed without DNA. The germline gives CDR1 LNHDA, CDR2 SQIVND (reference sequence). The length of the CDR3 is 15 residues. Variable domain in full (rest from reference TRBV19 and TRBJ1-2): DGGITQSPKYLFRKEGQNVTLSCEQNLNHDAMYWYRQDPGQGLRLIYYSQIVNDFQKGDIAEGYSVSREKKESFPLTVTSAQKNPTAFYLCASSTTGTTNYGYTFGSGTRLTVV.

V is TRBV7-2 and J is TRBJ1-2; TCRdb's D gene call, TRBD1, goes unchecked for lack of DNA. Germline-derived CDR1 and CDR2 are SGHTA and FQGNSA. The CDR3 has 14 residues. The CDR3 sequence: CASIPGPPFYGYTF.

CDR3 sequence reads: CSASPQEGTEAFF. This rearrangement joins TRBV20-1 to TRBJ1-1. Germline V gene sequence: CDR1 DFQATT, CDR2 SNEGSKA (reference sequence). This CDR3 comprises 13 residues.

The chain uses TRBV27 and TRBJ2-7; TCRdb lists TRBD1, though no DNA is available to test this call. The CDR3 sequence is 14 residues long. Germline lookup yields CDR1 MNHEY and CDR2 SMNVEV (reference sequence). CDR3 region: CASRRGTGAYEQYF.

The gene calls are TRBV5-4 and TRBJ1-4; lacking DNA, the TRBD1 call made by TCRdb goes unchecked. This CDR3 comprises 15 residues. CDR1 SGHNT and CDR2 YYREEE come from the germline V gene (reference sequence). The CDR3 loop reads CASSLTTGVNEKLFF.

The genes are TRBV7-2 and TRBJ1-1. The CDR3 is made up of 15 amino acids. Germline lookup yields CDR1 SGHTA and CDR2 FQGNSA. The CDR3 loop reads CASSLEAFLNTEAFF.

This chain uses TRBV10-2 with TRBJ1-4; the TCRdb D gene call, TRBD1, has no DNA to confirm it. CDR3 size: 13 residues. Germline-derived CDR1 and CDR2 are WSHSY and SAAADI. The CDR3 sequence: CATRDRGSEKLFF.

The chain is built from TRBV3-1 and TRBJ1-2; TCRdb outputs TRBD1, but without DNA this stays unchecked. The CDR3 is 13 amino acids. The germline gives CDR1 LGHDT, CDR2 YNNKEL (reference sequence). This CDR3 reads CASSRTQGNGYTF.

The CDR3 is CASSLWTSGKYEQYF. J is TRBJ2-7 and V is TRBV28; TCRdb designates TRBD2, a call that cannot be tested without DNA. Germline V lookup: CDR1 MDHEN, CDR2 SYDVKM. The CDR3 contains 15 residues.

The J gene is TRBJ2-5, the V gene TRBV3-1. The CDR3 is 15 amino acids. Germline values: CDR1 LGHDT, CDR2 YNNKEL (reference sequence). The CDR3 reads CASSQGVIRQETQYF.

The chain couples TRBV3-1 to TRBJ2-7. This CDR3 region has 13 residues. CDR1 LGHDT and CDR2 YNNKEL come from the germline V gene (reference sequence). The CDR3: CASSQGKRPRQYF.

The chain employs TRBV27 and TRBJ1-4; the TCRdb D gene call, TRBD1, has no DNA to confirm it. Looked up from germline, CDR1 is MNHEY and CDR2 is SMNVEV (reference sequence). The CDR3 sequence is 15 residues long. This CDR3 reads CASSSHGTGQEKLFF.

The chain couples TRBV4-3 to TRBJ1-5. Germline V CDR1 and CDR2: LGHNA, YSLEER. This CDR3 is 14 amino acids long. This chain's CDR3 is CASSQEVSNQPQHF.

The chain joins TRBV3-1 to TRBJ2-1; the TRBD2 assignment by TCRdb is unverifiable without DNA. The germline V gene encodes CDR1 LGHDT and CDR2 YNNKEL (reference sequence). The CDR3 consists of 11 residues. The CDR3 sequence: CASSGTHEQFF.

The genes are TRBV12-3 or TRBV12-4 and TRBJ1-5. This CDR3 contains 14 residues. CDR3 sequence reads: CASRSNVGNQPQHF.

CDR3: CSASIGGGYNGYTF. The gene calls are TRBV20-1 and TRBJ1-2; without DNA, the TCRdb call of TRBD1 cannot be checked. The germline V gene has CDR1 DFQATT and CDR2 SNEGSKA (reference sequence). CDR3 length: 14 amino acids.

The V gene is TRBV5-5, the J gene TRBJ2-3; without DNA, the TCRdb call of TRBD1 cannot be checked. Germline CDR1 SGHKS, CDR2 YYEKEE (reference sequence). There are 16 residues in the CDR3. The CDR3 here is CASSLGDRGRTDTQYF.